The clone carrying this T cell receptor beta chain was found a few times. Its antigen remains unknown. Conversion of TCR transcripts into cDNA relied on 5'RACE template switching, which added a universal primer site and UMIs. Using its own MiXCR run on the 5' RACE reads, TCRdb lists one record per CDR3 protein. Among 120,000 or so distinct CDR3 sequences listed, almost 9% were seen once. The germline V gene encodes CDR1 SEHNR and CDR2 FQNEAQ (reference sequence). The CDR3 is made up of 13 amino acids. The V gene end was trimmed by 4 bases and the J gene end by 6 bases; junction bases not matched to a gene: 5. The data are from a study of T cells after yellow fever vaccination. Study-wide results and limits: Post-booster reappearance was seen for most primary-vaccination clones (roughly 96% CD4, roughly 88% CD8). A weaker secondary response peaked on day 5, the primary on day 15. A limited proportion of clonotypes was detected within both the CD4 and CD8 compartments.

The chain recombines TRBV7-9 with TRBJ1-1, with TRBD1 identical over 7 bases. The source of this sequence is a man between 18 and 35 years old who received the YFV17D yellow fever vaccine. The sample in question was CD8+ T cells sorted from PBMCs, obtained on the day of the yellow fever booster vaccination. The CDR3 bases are TGTGCCAGCAGCTCCCCGGGACAGCCTGAAGCTTTCTTT. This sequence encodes CASSSPGQPEAFF.